The 20 T cell receptor beta chains given below trace back to one sample, sequenced in a study of cytomegalovirus exposure and HLA in healthy donors (dated by TCRdb to about 2017). The library relied on the immunoSEQ multiplex PCR assay. For the multiplex PCR, a mixture combining 60 forward primers for TCR Vbeta segments and 13 reverse primers for TCR Jbeta segments was used. The table was pulled from immuneACCESS by TCRdb, which kept in-frame rearrangements only. Such tables lose some clones; where checked, under half of the loss comes from unresolved V genes, and the rest has no known cause. The sample table shows fewer than 200,000 clones, and 70% to 80% are seen once. Roughly 1.3% of the sample goes to the ten largest clones. What was sequenced was PBMCs. Receptors were obtained from a man aged 25-45 years in good health and CMV-seronegative.

This clone was recorded a few times. The chain uses TRBV5-1 and TRBJ2-7; unclear D gene. The CDR3 runs 12 residues. Germline values: CDR1 SGHRS, CDR2 YFSETQ. Trimming removed 2 bases at V and 3 bases at J, with 6 bases between. The CDR3 DNA reads as TGCGCCAGCAGCTTATCCGTCTACGAGCAGTACTTC. Translated: CASSLSVYEQYF.

The rearrangement uses TRBV4-1 and TRBJ2-5; 11 nucleotides align to TRBD2. The CDR3 length is 17 residues. The germline CDR1 and CDR2 sequences are MGHRA and YSYEKL. With 1 base clipped from V and 1 base from J, the junction kept 5 bases outside the gene matches. The CDR3 nucleotides read TGCGCCAGCAGCCAAGCGCCACTAGCGGGAGTCCAAGAGACCCAGTACTTC. Amino acids: CASSQAPLAGVQETQYF.

This sequence joins TRBV27 and TRBJ1-1; tentatively, D is TRBD1 (6 bases). Trimming pared 5 bases from V and 4 bases from J, leaving 23 bases between. CDR1 and CDR2 (germline): MNHEY, SMNVEV (reference sequence). The CDR3 covers 17 residues. As DNA, the CDR3 is TGTGCCAGCAGTCATGGGGGACAAAGAACCTTCCTCACTGAAGCTTTCTTT. The encoded protein is CASSHGGQRTFLTEAFF.

In this sample, this clone turned up a few times. The rearrangement joins TRBV28 to TRBJ2-7, with 7 bases aligning to TRBD1. The J segment lost 3 bases and the V segment lost 11 bases, leaving 10 bases of the junction unmatched. Germline lookup yields CDR1 MDHEN and CDR2 SYDVKM. The CDR3 consists of 13 residues. The CDR3 DNA sequence: TGTGCCGGCTCCGAAGGGGGCTACTACGAGCAGTACTTC. Translation gives CAGSEGGYYEQYF.

The chain carries TRBV19 and TRBJ2-5, with 13 nucleotides matching TRBD2. The CDR3 contains 16 residues. Trimming cost V 5 bases and J 4 bases; bases outside gene matches: 7. Germline V CDR1 and CDR2: LNHDA, SQIVND (reference sequence). The CDR3, as DNA: TGTGCCAGTAGTGCCCAGACTAGCGGGAGGAGAGAGACCCAGTACTTC. Residues: CASSAQTSGRRETQYF.

The genes are TRBV11-1 and TRBJ1-2; D is possibly TRBD1 (6 bases). There are 16 residues in the CDR3. Germline CDR1 SGHAT, CDR2 FQDESV (reference sequence). Trimming removed 5 bases from V and 2 bases from J, with 18 bases in between. The DNA for the CDR3 is TGTGCCAGCAGCCACCCCCCAGGGGCCGTAAACTATGGCTACACCTTC. The encoded protein is CASSHPPGAVNYGYTF.

The chain couples TRBV20-1 to TRBJ2-7; D unclear. Deletions cut 7 bases from V and 6 bases from J, with 10 bases between. The CDR3 totals 10 residues. Germline CDR1 DFQATT, CDR2 SNEGSKA (reference sequence). CDR3 residues: CSDVYTEQYF. In DNA, the CDR3 is TGCAGTGACGTATACACCGAGCAGTACTTC.

The chain combines TRBV15 with TRBJ2-1; 10 bases are a match to TRBD2. The V gene's germline CDR1 is LNHNV and CDR2 YYDKDF (reference sequence). The CDR3 is 17 amino acids. Trimming removed 7 bases from V and 0 bases from J; junction bases left unmatched: 9. CDR3 DNA sequence: TGTGCCACCATGGCTAGCGGGAGTTTTGGCTCCTACAATGAGCAGTTCTTC. This gives the protein CATMASGSFGSYNEQFF. Complete variable domain (other parts from reference TRBV15 and TRBJ2-1): DAMVIQNPRYQVTQFGKPVTLSCSQTLNHNVMYWYQQKSSQAPKLLFHYYDKDFNNEADTPDNFQSRRPNTSFCFLDIRSPGLGDTAMYLCATMASGSFGSYNEQFFGPGTRLTVL.

In the case of this clone: The junction departs from germline at one end; a sequencing error may be responsible. J is TRBJ2-7 and V is TRBV7-7; TRBD1 matches 9 bases. CDR3 size: 13 residues. Germline CDR1 reads SSHAT; CDR2 reads FNYEAQ (reference sequence). The CDR3 protein is CASSRDRANEQYF. DNA for the CDR3: TGTGCTAGCAGCCGGGACAGGGCCAACGAGCAGTACTTC. The full variable domain, with the rest looked up from reference TRBV7-7 and TRBJ2-7, is GAGVSQSPRYKVTKRGQDVTLRCDPISSHATLYWYQQALGQGPEFLTYFNYEAQPDKSGLPSDRFSAERPEGSISTLTIQRTEQRDSAMYRCASSRDRANEQYFGPGTRLTVT.

The chain combines TRBV2 with TRBJ1-2; maybe TRBD1 (6 bases). V dropped 6 bases and J dropped 4 bases, with 15 bases sitting between them. The CDR3 has 14 residues. Germline V gives CDR1 SNHLY, CDR2 FYNNEI. The CDR3 DNA reads as TGTGCCAGCAGAGAACCGACAGGTTCCTATGGCTACACCTTC. Its protein is CASREPTGSYGYTF.

J is TRBJ1-2 and V is TRBV9; D remains unclear. This CDR3 has 13 amino acids. CDR1 is SGDLS and CDR2 is YYNGEE in the germline V gene. The V end was cut by 4 bases, the J end by 3 bases, with 10 bases between. The chain's CDR3 is CASSPTTYYGYTF. In nucleotides, the CDR3 is TGTGCCAGCAGCCCGACAACTTACTATGGCTACACCTTC.

This rearrangement joins TRBV29-1 to TRBJ2-1; TRBD2 matches at 8 bases. With 0 bases clipped from V and 8 bases from J, the junction kept 18 bases outside the gene matches. CDR3 length: 18 amino acids. Germline CDR1 is SQVTM and CDR2 is ANQGSEA. CDR3 DNA: TGCAGCGTTGAAGATCCCCCGGCAGCGGGAGAAGTTTTCGATGAGCAGTTCTTC. It translates to CSVEDPPAAGEVFDEQFF.

The chain is built from TRBV19 and TRBJ2-6; 7 bases map to TRBD1. The CDR3 is made up of 19 amino acids. CDR1 is LNHDA and CDR2 is SQIVND in the germline V gene (reference sequence). Trimming at V came to 4 bases and at J to 0 bases, leaving 12 bases not matched to a gene. CDR3 sequence reads: CASSSPTGISLSGANVLTF. CDR3 nucleotide sequence: TGTGCCAGTAGTAGCCCGACAGGGATTTCCCTCTCTGGGGCCAACGTCCTGACTTTC. Looking up the rest from reference TRBV19 and TRBJ2-6 gives the full variable domain: DGGITQSPKYLFRKEGQNVTLSCEQNLNHDAMYWYRQDPGQGLRLIYYSQIVNDFQKGDIAEGYSVSREKKESFPLTVTSAQKNPTAFYLCASSSPTGISLSGANVLTFGAGSRLTVL.

V gene TRBV5-1 combines with J gene TRBJ1-5, with D unclear. The V gene lost 5 bases and the J gene lost 3 bases, with 6 bases spanning the gap. The CDR3 sequence is 12 residues long. Looked up from germline, CDR1 is SGHRS and CDR2 is YFSETQ. In nucleotides, the CDR3 is TGCGCCAGCAGACAGACCAATCAGCCCCAGCATTTT. This translates into CASRQTNQPQHF.

The chain employs TRBV7-3 and TRBJ2-1; TRBD2 aligns across 10 bases. Germline values: CDR1 SGHTA, CDR2 FQGTGA. The CDR3 has 15 amino acids. Trimming took 5 bases from V and 4 from J; bases not matched to a gene: 5. Here the CDR3 reads CASSAASGRYNEQFF. The DNA of the CDR3 is TGTGCCAGCAGCGCCGCTAGCGGGAGATACAATGAGCAGTTCTTC. The full variable domain, completed using reference TRBV7-3 and TRBJ2-1, is GAGVSQTPSNKVTEKGKYVELRCDPISGHTALYWYRQSLGQGPEFLIYFQGTGAADDSGLPNDRFFAVRPEGSVSTLKIQRTERGDSAVYLCASSAASGRYNEQFFGPGTRLTVL.

V usage is TRBV19 and J usage is TRBJ2-5; the D is unclear. Trimming pared 1 base from V and 1 base from J, leaving 7 bases between. CDR3 length: 14 amino acids. Germline lookup yields CDR1 LNHDA and CDR2 SQIVND (reference sequence). The chain's CDR3 is CASSIGGVQETQYF. The CDR3 bases are TGTGCCAGTAGTATAGGAGGCGTCCAAGAGACCCAGTACTTC. The whole variable domain, remainder taken from reference TRBV19 and TRBJ2-5, is DGGITQSPKYLFRKEGQNVTLSCEQNLNHDAMYWYRQDPGQGLRLIYYSQIVNDFQKGDIAEGYSVSREKKESFPLTVTSAQKNPTAFYLCASSIGGVQETQYFGPGTRLLVL.

The chain couples TRBV29-1 to TRBJ2-1; the D is unclear. With 7 bases removed from V and 0 bases from J, the gap between germline ends came to 10 bases. CDR1 is SQVTM and CDR2 is ANQGSEA in the germline V gene. The length of the CDR3 is 13 residues. CDR3 DNA sequence: TGCAGCGGAACTACGGGCTCCTACAATGAGCAGTTCTTC. It yields the protein CSGTTGSYNEQFF.

The chain is built from TRBV30 and TRBJ2-5, with TRBD1 as a possible D gene (7 bases). V gave up 2 bases and J gave up 7 bases, with 17 bases separating them. This CDR3 is built from 14 residues. The germline V gene encodes CDR1 GTSNPN and CDR2 SVGIG (reference sequence). The CDR3 loop is CAWSPQGDGGTQYF. In nucleotides, the CDR3 is TGTGCCTGGAGTCCCCAGGGGGACGGGGGGACCCAGTACTTC.

V is TRBV5-6 and J is TRBJ2-5; 7 bases fit TRBD1. Germline V gene sequence: CDR1 SGHDT, CDR2 YYEEEE. The J segment lost 4 bases and the V segment lost 4 bases, leaving 7 bases of the junction unmatched. The CDR3 extends over 14 amino acids. The CDR3 here is CASSLRQGRETQYF. CDR3 DNA: TGTGCCAGCAGCCTCCGACAGGGTCGAGAGACCCAGTACTTC.

On this clone: The sample holds other DNA sequences that translate to the same CDR3. The gene calls are TRBV2 and TRBJ1-5; maybe TRBD1 (5 bases). Looked up from germline, CDR1 is SNHLY and CDR2 is FYNNEI. V was pared by 1 base and J by 6 bases, with 10 bases between. The CDR3 contains 14 residues. CDR3 sequence: CASSEVGVGQPQHF. The CDR3, as DNA: TGTGCCAGCAGTGAAGTAGGGGTGGGTCAGCCCCAGCATTTT.